This is a list of T cell receptor beta chains from one sample in a study of OX40 agonist ivuxolimab in advanced cancers. Assay: immunoSEQ multiplex PCR; the TCRdb copy retains only in-frame clones and omits some. The sample yields about 86,000 clones, 91% seen once. The sample was CD4+ or CD8+ T cells sorted from blood, taken in a trial of the OX40 agonist ivuxolimab. The origin of the receptors is an adult with an advanced solid tumor such as melanoma, head and neck, liver or kidney cancer. Both conserved end residues are part of each CDR3. A row's size may be missing; if present it is once, few, many or a size class.

size	V	J	CDR3
.	TRBV4-1	TRBJ2-1	CASSQDLATAYNEQFF
.	TRBV5-6	TRBJ2-7	CASSLTATYEQYF
.	TRBV9	TRBJ1-2	CASSTRRVGGYTF
.	TRBV27	TRBJ2-7	CASSFGTQLGEQYF
.	TRBV30	TRBJ1-5	CAWSQGDSNQPQHF
.	TRBV6-1	TRBJ2-5	CASSDYGGVGTQYF
.	TRBV15	TRBJ1-5	CATSRSLQGGQPQHF
.	TRBV4-1	TRBJ1-4	CASSQEGGSTNEKLFF
once	TRBV2	TRBJ1-2	CASSEGNYGYTF
.	TRBV7-9	TRBJ2-1	CASSFGGRSNEQFF
.	TRBV19	TRBJ1-5	CASSIPGGGGPQHF
.	TRBV29-1	TRBJ1-1	CSVVALNTEAFF
.	TRBV4-1	TRBJ2-2	CASSFSYTGELFF
.	TRBV5-5	TRBJ2-1	CASSLDAGSSYNEQFF
.	TRBV5-1	TRBJ2-5	CASSGGLAGEETQYF
.	TRBV7-9	TRBJ2-7	CASSPQDEQYF
.	TRBV19	TRBJ2-7	CASSSTPPTYEQYF
once	TRBV19	TRBJ1-2	CASSNPGQGLSYTF
.	TRBV7-9	TRBJ1-2	CASSLDEDRLYGYTF
.	TRBV5-1	TRBJ1-2	CASSLQGGDGYTF
.	TRBV28	TRBJ1-2	CASLSGQRYYGYTF
once	TRBV15	TRBJ2-1	CATSREVPGLHFYNEQFF
.	TRBV5-5	TRBJ1-5	CASSWEGRPFNQPQHF
.	TRBV5-6	TRBJ2-4	CASSVGQNIQYF
.	TRBV28	TRBJ1-2	CASSRLGRLYGYTF
.	TRBV9	TRBJ1-5	CASSVDGNQPQHF
.	TRBV15	TRBJ1-5	CATSREAGSNQPQHF
.	TRBV7-4	TRBJ1-5	CASSLVQRGLRYSNQPQHF
.	TRBV5-1	TRBJ1-2	CASSGGGRAGKDGYTF
.	TRBV4-1	TRBJ1-5	CASSQVATDNQPQHF
.	TRBV27	TRBJ2-1	CASSLSGGTTMLPIAEQFF